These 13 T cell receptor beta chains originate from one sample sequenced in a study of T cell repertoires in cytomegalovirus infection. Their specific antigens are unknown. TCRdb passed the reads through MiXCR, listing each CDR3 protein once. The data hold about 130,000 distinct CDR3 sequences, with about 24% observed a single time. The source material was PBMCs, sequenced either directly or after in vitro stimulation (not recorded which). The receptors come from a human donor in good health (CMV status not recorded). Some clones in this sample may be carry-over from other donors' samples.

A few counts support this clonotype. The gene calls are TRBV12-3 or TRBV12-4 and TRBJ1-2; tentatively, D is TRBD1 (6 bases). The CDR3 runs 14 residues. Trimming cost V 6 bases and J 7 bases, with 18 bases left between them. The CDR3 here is CASRLAGGLVGYTF. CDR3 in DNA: TGTGCCAGCAGATTGGCCGGGGGGCTGGTTGGCTACACCTTC.

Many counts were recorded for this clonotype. The CDR3 DNA follows: TGTGCCAGCAGCTTAGTCTACACAGATACGCAGTATTTT. The encoded protein is CASSLVYTDTQYF. The V and J genes are TRBV7-2 and TRBJ2-3; D not resolved. V dropped 1 base and J dropped 2 bases, with 4 bases sitting between them. The CDR3 covers 13 residues. The germline V gene has CDR1 SGHTA and CDR2 FQGNSA. Variable domain in full (rest from reference TRBV7-2 and TRBJ2-3): GAGVSQSPSNKVTEKGKDVELRCDPISGHTALYWYRQSLGQGLEFLIYFQGNSAPDKSGLPSDRFSAERTGGSVSTLTIQRTQQEDSAVYLCASSLVYTDTQYFGPGTRLTVL.

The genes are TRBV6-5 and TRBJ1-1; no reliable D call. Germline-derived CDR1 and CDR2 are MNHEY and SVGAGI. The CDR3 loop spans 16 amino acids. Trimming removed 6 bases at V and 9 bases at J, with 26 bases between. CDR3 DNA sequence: TGTGCCAGCAGCAACTATGAGACCACCAGGAGAGTGAAAGCTTTCTTT. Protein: CASSNYETTRRVKAFF.

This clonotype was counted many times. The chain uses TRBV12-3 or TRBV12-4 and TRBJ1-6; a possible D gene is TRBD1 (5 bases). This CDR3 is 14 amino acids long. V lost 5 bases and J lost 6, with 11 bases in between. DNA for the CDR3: TGTGCCAGCAGTCCGGGACTCCTTAATTCACCCCTCCACTTT. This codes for CASSPGLLNSPLHF.

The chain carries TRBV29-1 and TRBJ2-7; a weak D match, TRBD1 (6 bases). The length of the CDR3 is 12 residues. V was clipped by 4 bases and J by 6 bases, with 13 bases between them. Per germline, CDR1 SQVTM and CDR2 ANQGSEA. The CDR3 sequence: CSVGAGAREQYF. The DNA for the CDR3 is TGCAGCGTTGGGGCAGGGGCGCGCGAGCAGTACTTC.

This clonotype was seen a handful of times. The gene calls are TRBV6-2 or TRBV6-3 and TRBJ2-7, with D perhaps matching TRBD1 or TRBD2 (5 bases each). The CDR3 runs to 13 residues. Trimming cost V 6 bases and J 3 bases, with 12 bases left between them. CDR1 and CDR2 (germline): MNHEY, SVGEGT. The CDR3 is CASRGEGNYEQYF. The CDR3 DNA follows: TGTGCCAGCAGGGGAGAGGGGAACTACGAGCAGTACTTC.

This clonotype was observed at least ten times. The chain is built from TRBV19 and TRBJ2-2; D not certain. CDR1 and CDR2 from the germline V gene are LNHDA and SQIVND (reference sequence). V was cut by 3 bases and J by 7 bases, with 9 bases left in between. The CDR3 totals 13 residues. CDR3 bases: TGTGCCAGTAGTATCCGGGTTCACGGGGAGCTGTTTTTT. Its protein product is CASSIRVHGELFF.

The DNA of the CDR3 is TGTGCCAGCAGGGACCGGGACCAATGGAAGAATGGCTACACCTTC. As protein: CASRDRDQWKNGYTF. The chain carries TRBV6-1 and TRBJ1-2; weak D call: TRBD1 (5 bases). CDR1 MNHNS and CDR2 SASEGT come from the germline V gene. V was cut by 6 bases and J by 6 bases, with 20 bases left in between. The CDR3 spans 15 residues.

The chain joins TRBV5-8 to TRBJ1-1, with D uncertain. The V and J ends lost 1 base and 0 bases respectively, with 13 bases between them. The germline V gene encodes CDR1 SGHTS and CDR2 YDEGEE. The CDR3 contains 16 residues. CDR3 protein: CASSLFGKLMNTEAFF. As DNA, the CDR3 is TGTGCCAGCAGCTTGTTCGGAAAACTGATGAACACTGAAGCTTTCTTT.

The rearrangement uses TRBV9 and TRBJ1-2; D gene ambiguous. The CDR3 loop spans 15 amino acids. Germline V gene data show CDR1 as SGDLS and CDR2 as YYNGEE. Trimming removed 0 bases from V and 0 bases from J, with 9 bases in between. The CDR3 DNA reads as TGTGCCAGCAGCGTAGGTTCCGCCGCTAACTATGGCTACACCTTC. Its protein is CASSVGSAANYGYTF.

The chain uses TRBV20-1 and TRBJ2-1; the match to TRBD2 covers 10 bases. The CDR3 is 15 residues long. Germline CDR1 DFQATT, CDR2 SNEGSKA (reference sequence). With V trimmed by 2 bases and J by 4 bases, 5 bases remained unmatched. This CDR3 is CSARIAGGSYNEQFF. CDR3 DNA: TGCAGTGCTAGAATAGCGGGAGGCTCGTACAATGAGCAGTTCTTC.

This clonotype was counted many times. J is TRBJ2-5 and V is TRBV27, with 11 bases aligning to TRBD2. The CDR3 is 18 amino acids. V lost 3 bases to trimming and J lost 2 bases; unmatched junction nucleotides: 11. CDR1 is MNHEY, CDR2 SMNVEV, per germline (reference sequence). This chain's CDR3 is CASSFPNSRTSGQETQYF. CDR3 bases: TGTGCCAGCAGTTTCCCAAATTCTCGGACTAGCGGGCAAGAGACCCAGTACTTC.

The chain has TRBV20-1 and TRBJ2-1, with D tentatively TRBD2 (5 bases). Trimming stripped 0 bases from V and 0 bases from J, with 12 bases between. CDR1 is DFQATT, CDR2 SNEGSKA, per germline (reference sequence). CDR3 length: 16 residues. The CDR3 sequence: CSARDVGGSSYNEQFF. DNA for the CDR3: TGCAGTGCTAGAGATGTGGGCGGGTCCTCCTACAATGAGCAGTTCTTC.